The entry below describes one TCR beta chain. The antigen is undetermined. Sequencing used immunoSEQ multiplex PCR; TCRdb keeps in-frame clones, though not all of them. The sample yields 150,000 to 200,000 clones, more than 85% seen once. The data originate from a study of T cell responses to AZD1222 COVID-19 vaccine. Findings and caveats of the study: No day 14 peak samples; only post-peak repertoires were characterized.

CDR3 length: 12 residues. CDR1 MNHEY and CDR2 SMNVEV come from the germline V gene (reference sequence). V lost 4 bases and J 2 bases, leaving 6 bases between the germline ends. J is TRBJ2-7 and V is TRBV27; D is ambiguous. This TCR was recovered from an adult in good health. The sequences come from peripheral blood, collected on day 0 of AZD1222 vaccination. The CDR3 protein is CASSSKPYEQYF. The CDR3 DNA reads TGTGCCAGCAGTTCGAAGCCCTACGAGCAGTACTTC.